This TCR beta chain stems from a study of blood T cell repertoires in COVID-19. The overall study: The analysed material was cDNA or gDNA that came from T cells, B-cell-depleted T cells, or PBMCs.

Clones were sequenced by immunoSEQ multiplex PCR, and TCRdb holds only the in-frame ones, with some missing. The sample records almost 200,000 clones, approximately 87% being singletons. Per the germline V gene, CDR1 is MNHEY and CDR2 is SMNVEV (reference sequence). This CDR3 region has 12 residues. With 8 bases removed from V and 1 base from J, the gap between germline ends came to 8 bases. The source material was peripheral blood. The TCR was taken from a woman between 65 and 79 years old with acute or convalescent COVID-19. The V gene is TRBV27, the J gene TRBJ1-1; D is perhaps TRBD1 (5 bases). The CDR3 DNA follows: TGTGCCAGCGGGGGAGGGAACACTGAAGCTTTCTTT. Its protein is CASGGGNTEAFF.